The rows below give T cell receptor beta chains drawn from one sample of a study of blood T cell repertoires in COVID-19. This table comes from immunoSEQ multiplex PCR, and its TCRdb copy is limited to in-frame clones, with some not included. The sample contains some 230,000 clones, 80% to 85% of which appear only once. The material sequenced was peripheral blood. The source is a woman aged 60-70 years who had recovered from COVID-19. Each CDR3 is given with its conserved first and last residue. The D gene is left open where the match is weak. Clone size, where shown, is once, few, many, or a class for clones that have expanded.

v_gene,j_gene,d_gene,abundance,CDR3aa,CDR3nt
TRBV5-1,TRBJ1-2,NA,NA,CASSLTGLYGYTF,TGCGCCAGCAGCCTCACAGGGCTCTATGGCTACACCTTC
TRBV6-5,TRBJ1-2,NA,NA,CASSYTDMNYGYTF,TGTGCCAGCAGTTACACAGATATGAACTATGGCTACACCTTC
TRBV9,TRBJ2-7,TRBD1,NA,CASSVGGGTFEQYF,TGTGCCAGCAGCGTAGGAGGGGGCACCTTCGAGCAGTACTTC
TRBV3-1/TRBV3-2,TRBJ2-7,NA,few,CASSQERVTHSYEQYF,TGTGCCAGCAGCCAAGAACGGGTTACACACTCCTACGAGCAGTACTTC
TRBV7-9,TRBJ2-3,TRBD2,NA,CASSLGLASLTDTQYF,TGTGCCAGCAGCCTAGGACTAGCAAGTTTAACAGATACGCAGTATTTT
TRBV19,TRBJ2-6,TRBD1,NA,CASSFGTVPLFGANVLTF,TGTGCCAGTAGTTTTGGGACAGTCCCTCTGTTTGGGGCCAACGTCCTGACTTTC
TRBV25-1,TRBJ2-3,TRBD2,NA,CASSDTAGGVDTQYF,TGTGCCAGCAGTGATACTGCGGGGGGTGTGGATACGCAGTATTTT
TRBV6-6,TRBJ2-1,TRBD2,NA,CASTVGASGNNEQFF,TGTGCCAGCACGGTCGGGGCTAGCGGGAACAATGAGCAGTTCTTC
TRBV18,TRBJ1-1,NA,NA,CASSPSGGTEAFF,TGTGCCAGCTCACCGTCCGGGGGCACTGAAGCTTTCTTT
TRBV7-9,TRBJ1-2,NA,NA,CASSLAPEGSLGGYTF,TGTGCCAGCAGCTTAGCGCCGGAGGGGTCCTTAGGGGGCTACACCTTC
TRBV9,TRBJ2-3,NA,NA,CASSVVGGSTDTQYF,TGTGCCAGCAGCGTAGTTGGGGGGAGCACAGATACGCAGTATTTT
TRBV10-2,TRBJ2-2,NA,NA,CASRGTNTGELFF,TGCGCCAGCAGGGGCACGAACACCGGGGAGCTGTTTTTT
TRBV18,TRBJ2-5,NA,NA,CASSPPQGVQETQYF,TGTGCCAGCTCACCACCCCAAGGGGTTCAAGAGACCCAGTACTTC
TRBV5-1,TRBJ1-1,TRBD1,NA,CASSLSPTGAVTEAFF,TGCGCCAGCAGCTTGTCACCGACAGGGGCCGTTACTGAAGCTTTCTTT
TRBV7-8,TRBJ1-5,TRBD1,NA,CASSPRDRVYQPQHF,TGTGCCAGCAGCCCGAGGGACAGGGTATATCAGCCCCAGCATTTT
TRBV6-2/TRBV6-3,TRBJ1-2,NA,NA,CASSYSRLAGEHGYTF,TGTGCCAGCAGTTACTCGAGATTGGCAGGGGAACATGGCTACACCTTC
TRBV6-6,TRBJ1-5,NA,NA,CASSYPQGGQPQHF,TGTGCCAGCAGTTACCCCCAGGGAGGTCAGCCCCAGCATTTT
TRBV19,TRBJ2-1,TRBD2,once,CASSSPMTSAAYNEQFF,TGTGCCAGTAGTTCCCCCATGACTAGCGCTGCATACAATGAGCAGTTCTTC
TRBV7-2,TRBJ2-7,TRBD2,few,CASSLVGLAGGLLYF,TGTGCCAGCAGCTTAGTGGGACTAGCGGGGGGGCTTTTATACTTC
TRBV3-1/TRBV3-2,TRBJ1-5,NA,NA,CASSQDQRRYNQPQHF,TGTGCCAGCAGCCAAGATCAACGGAGGTACAATCAGCCCCAGCATTTT
TRBV2,TRBJ1-1,NA,few,CASSARSVSEAFF,TGTGCCAGCAGTGCAAGGAGTGTTAGTGAAGCTTTCTTT
TRBV7-9,TRBJ1-6,NA,NA,CASSFDLIYYSPLHF,TGTGCCAGCAGCTTCGATCTCATTTACTATTCACCCCTCCACTTT
TRBV9,TRBJ1-2,TRBD1,NA,CASSTQGVEGYTF,TGTGCCAGCAGTACTCAGGGGGTCGAAGGCTACACCTTC
TRBV7-9,TRBJ2-5,NA,NA,CASSSPRGWETQYF,TGTGCCAGCAGTTCCCCCAGGGGATGGGAGACCCAGTACTTC
TRBV6-2/TRBV6-3,TRBJ1-3,NA,NA,CASSYRTHSGNTIYF,TGTGCCAGCAGTTACCGGACTCACTCTGGAAACACCATATATTTT
TRBV5-1,TRBJ1-6,TRBD1,NA,CASSAGTGYNSPLHF,TGCGCCAGCAGCGCCGGGACAGGGTATAATTCACCCCTCCACTTT
TRBV6-2/TRBV6-3,TRBJ2-3,TRBD1,NA,CASSLQTGPDTQYF,TGTGCCAGCAGTCTACAGACAGGGCCAGATACGCAGTATTTT
TRBV27,TRBJ1-2,NA,NA,CASSIDTGAGYTF,TGTGCCAGCAGTATCGACACAGGTGCTGGCTACACCTTC
TRBV25-1,TRBJ1-2,TRBD1,NA,CASSEGQAEGAINYGYTF,TGTGCCAGCAGTGAGGGACAGGCGGAAGGCGCTATTAACTATGGCTACACCTTC
TRBV9,TRBJ1-5,NA,few,CASSVGQGNQPQHF,TGTGCCAGCAGCGTAGGGCAGGGCAATCAGCCCCAGCATTTT
TRBV15,TRBJ1-1,TRBD1,NA,CATSRVYTGVAFF,TGTGCCACCAGCAGAGTCTATACAGGGGTAGCTTTCTTT
TRBV7-8,TRBJ2-3,NA,NA,CASSFIDTQYF,TGTGCCAGCAGCTTTATAGATACGCAGTATTTT
TRBV24-1,TRBJ1-4,NA,NA,CATSRPGQRNEKLFF,TGTGCCACCAGTCGTCCGGGACAACGTAATGAAAAACTGTTTTTT
TRBV5-1,TRBJ2-3,TRBD2,few,CASSPRTSGVTDTQYF,TGCGCCAGCAGCCCACGGACTAGCGGGGTGACAGATACGCAGTATTTT
TRBV30,TRBJ1-4,TRBD1,NA,CAWIPGQGNEKLFF,TGTGCCTGGATTCCGGGACAGGGGAATGAAAAACTGTTTTTT
TRBV7-2,TRBJ1-3,TRBD1,NA,CASSVAGTVLSLSGNTIYF,TGTGCCAGCAGCGTCGCCGGGACAGTACTGAGTCTCTCTGGAAACACCATATATTTT
TRBV6-1,TRBJ2-7,NA,NA,CASSESWNRVVSYEQYF,TGTGCCAGCAGTGAAAGTTGGAACAGGGTGGTGTCCTACGAGCAGTACTTC
TRBV18,TRBJ2-2,TRBD2,NA,CASRTSGKNTGELFF,TGTGCCAGCCGGACTAGCGGGAAGAACACCGGGGAGCTGTTTTTT
TRBV12-5,TRBJ2-1,TRBD2,NA,CASGLVVSGGPQFF,TGTGCTAGTGGTTTGGTAGTGAGCGGGGGGCCGCAGTTCTTC
TRBV27,TRBJ1-4,TRBD1,NA,CASRPGQGRTNEKLFF,TGTGCCAGCAGGCCGGGACAGGGGCGGACTAATGAAAAACTGTTTTTT